This T cell receptor (beta chain) was profiled in a study of blood T cell repertoires in COVID-19. Study-wide background: Material from acute and convalescent COVID-19 was sourced from the United States, Italy and Spain.

Measured with immunoSEQ multiplex PCR; TCRdb has only the in-frame clones, and not every one. The sample lists about 55,000 clones; approximately 92% were seen once. Germline values: CDR1 SGHAT, CDR2 FQNNGV. The CDR3 runs 18 residues. V lost 4 bases and J 1 base, leaving 20 bases between the germline ends. The chain uses TRBV11-2 and TRBJ2-1; D possibly corresponds to TRBD1 (6 bases). The sequence was collected from a human donor with active COVID-19. The donor label of this sample is uncertain. Input material: peripheral blood. The DNA for the CDR3 is TGTGCCAGCAGCTCCAATGAGGGGGTTGGGGGTTCCTACAATGAGCAGTTCTTC. This encodes CASSSNEGVGGSYNEQFF. Using reference TRBV11-2 and TRBJ2-1 for the parts outside the CDR3, the full variable domain is EAGVAQSPRYKIIEKRQSVAFWCNPISGHATLYWYQQILGQGPKLLIQFQNNGVVDDSQLPKDRFSAERLKGVDSTLKIQPAKLEDSAVYLCASSSNEGVGGSYNEQFFGPGTRLTVL.